The clone carrying this T cell receptor (beta chain) was observed once. The data stem from a study of OX40 agonist ivuxolimab in advanced cancers. Profiled with immunoSEQ multiplex PCR; TCRdb holds only in-frame clones, not every one. The table shows about 73,000 clones, with about nine tenths occurring only once. This clonotype was obtained from an adult with an advanced solid tumor such as melanoma, head and neck, liver or kidney cancer. The sample here was CD4+ or CD8+ T cells sorted from blood, taken in a trial of the OX40 agonist ivuxolimab.

The CDR3 region is CASSIVRSPTYEQYF. CDR3 nucleotides: TGTGCCAGTAGTATAGTTCGGAGTCCTACCTACGAGCAGTACTTC. This chain connects TRBV19 to TRBJ2-7, with D unresolved. Germline values: CDR1 LNHDA, CDR2 SQIVND (reference sequence). CDR3 length: 15 amino acids. Trimming stripped 1 base from V and 2 bases from J, with 12 bases between.